This passage covers 5 T cell receptor beta chains from one sample sequenced in a study of vaccination effects on CD4 cells after COVID-19. These receptors have no known antigen. Investigators separated out CD4+ T cells once around nine days of culture had passed. Clones were sequenced by immunoSEQ multiplex PCR, and TCRdb holds only the in-frame ones, with some missing. The sample has 50,000 to 70,000 clones, 72% seen once. The starting material was CD4+ T cells from PBMCs cultured without peptide, obtained before COVID-19 vaccination. These receptors all stem from a human donor who had a prior SARS-CoV-2 infection.

The rearrangement uses TRBV5-6 and TRBJ1-5; D gene ambiguous. This CDR3 is 14 amino acids long. Trimming cost V 0 bases and J 0 bases, with 4 bases left between them. Germline CDR1 SGHDT, CDR2 YYEEEE. The CDR3 DNA follows: TGTGCCAGCAGCTTGGGAGGTAGCAATCAGCCCCAGCATTTT. Protein sequence: CASSLGGSNQPQHF.

This chain connects TRBV6-6 to TRBJ2-6; 11 bases map to TRBD2. CDR1 and CDR2 from the germline V gene are MNHNY and SVGAGI (reference sequence). This CDR3 is 20 amino acids long. The J segment lost 0 bases and the V segment lost 6 bases, leaving 13 bases of the junction unmatched. The CDR3 DNA sequence: TGTGCCAGCAGCTCCCGAATAGGTAGCGGGGGGGCCTCTGGGGCCAACGTCCTGACTTTC. Its protein is CASSSRIGSGGASGANVLTF.

This sequence joins TRBV7-2 and TRBJ2-3, with 8 bases aligning to TRBD2. Germline V CDR1 and CDR2: SGHTA, FQGNSA. V lost 2 bases and J lost 1; bases outside the gene matches: 8. This CDR3 is built from 17 residues. The CDR3: CASSLIRGGQGTDTQYF. CDR3 coding DNA: TGTGCCAGCAGCTTAATCCGGGGGGGGCAAGGCACAGATACGCAGTATTTT. The variable domain in full, with the rest retrieved from reference TRBV7-2 and TRBJ2-3, is GAGVSQSPSNKVTEKGKDVELRCDPISGHTALYWYRQSLGQGLEFLIYFQGNSAPDKSGLPSDRFSAERTGGSVSTLTIQRTQQEDSAVYLCASSLIRGGQGTDTQYFGPGTRLTVL.

This clone was observed once. The rearrangement joins TRBV24-1 to TRBJ2-1, with D possibly TRBD2 on 5 matching bases. The CDR3 has 12 residues. Germline CDR1 is KGHDR and CDR2 is SFDVKD. Trimming cost V 4 bases and J 5 bases, with 5 bases left between them. In nucleotides, the CDR3 is TGTGCCACCAGTGAGAGGGACAATGAGCAGTTCTTC. It encodes CATSERDNEQFF.

As concerns this clone: Relative to the germline gene, one junction end is altered; a read error may explain this. V gene TRBV5-6 combines with J gene TRBJ1-1; D is unclear. CDR1 and CDR2 (germline): SGHDT, YYEEEE. This CDR3 has 12 residues. CDR3 residues: CASSLRARGPCF. In DNA form, the CDR3 reads TGTGCCAGCAGCTTGAGGGCCCGAGGGCCCTGTTTT.